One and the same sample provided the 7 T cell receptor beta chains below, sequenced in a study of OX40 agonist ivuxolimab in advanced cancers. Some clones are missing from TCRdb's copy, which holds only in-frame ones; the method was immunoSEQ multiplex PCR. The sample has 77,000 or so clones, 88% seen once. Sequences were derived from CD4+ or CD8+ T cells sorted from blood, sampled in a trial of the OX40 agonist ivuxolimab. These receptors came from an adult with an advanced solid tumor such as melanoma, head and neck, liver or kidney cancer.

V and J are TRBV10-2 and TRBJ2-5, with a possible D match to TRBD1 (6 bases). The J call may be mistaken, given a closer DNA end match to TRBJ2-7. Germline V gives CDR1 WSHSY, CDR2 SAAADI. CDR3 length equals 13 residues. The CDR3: CASSLDRPYEQYF. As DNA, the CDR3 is TGCGCCAGCAGTCTGGACAGACCCTACGAGCAGTACTTC.

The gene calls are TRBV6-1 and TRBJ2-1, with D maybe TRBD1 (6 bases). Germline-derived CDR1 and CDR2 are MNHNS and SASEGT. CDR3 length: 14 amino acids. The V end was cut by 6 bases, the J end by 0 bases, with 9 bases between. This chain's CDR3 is CASRRGSSYNEQFF. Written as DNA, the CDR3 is TGTGCCAGCAGAAGGGGGAGCTCCTACAATGAGCAGTTCTTC.

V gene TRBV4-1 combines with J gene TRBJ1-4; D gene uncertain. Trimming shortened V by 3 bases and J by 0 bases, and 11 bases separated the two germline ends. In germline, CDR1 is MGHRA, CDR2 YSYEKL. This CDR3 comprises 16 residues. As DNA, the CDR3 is TGCGCCAGCAGCCACTCCGGGCCAGCAACTAATGAAAAACTGTTTTTT. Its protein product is CASSHSGPATNEKLFF.

CDR3 amino acids: CASSRDTPYEQYF. CDR3 in DNA: TGTGCCAGCAGCCGGGACACCCCCTACGAGCAGTACTTC. The genes are TRBV28 and TRBJ2-7; a weak D match, TRBD1 (6 bases). Germline CDR1 and CDR2: MDHEN and SYDVKM. Trimming took off 6 bases at V and 2 bases at J, with 11 bases between the two ends. The CDR3 is made up of 13 amino acids.

The CDR3 coding sequence is TGTGCCAGCAGTCCAGAACCCGTGGGCACTGAAGCTTTCTTT. It specifies CASSPEPVGTEAFF. The chain recombines TRBV7-3 with TRBJ1-1; no reliable D call. Germline lookup yields CDR1 SGHTA and CDR2 FQGTGA. V lost 6 bases and J 4 bases, leaving 15 bases between the germline ends. This CDR3 has 14 amino acids. The entire variable domain, with the rest obtained from reference TRBV7-3 and TRBJ1-1, is as follows: GAGVSQTPSNKVTEKGKYVELRCDPISGHTALYWYRQSLGQGPEFLIYFQGTGAADDSGLPNDRFFAVRPEGSVSTLKIQRTERGDSAVYLCASSPEPVGTEAFFGQGTRLTVV.

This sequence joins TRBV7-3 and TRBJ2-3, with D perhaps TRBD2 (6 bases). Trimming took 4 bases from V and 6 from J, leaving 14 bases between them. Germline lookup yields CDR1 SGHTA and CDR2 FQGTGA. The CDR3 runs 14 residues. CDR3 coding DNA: TGTGCCAGCAGCTCTGGGGGAGGCTCTGATACGCAGTATTTT. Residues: CASSSGGGSDTQYF. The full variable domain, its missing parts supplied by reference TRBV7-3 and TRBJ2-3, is GAGVSQTPSNKVTEKGKYVELRCDPISGHTALYWYRQSLGQGPEFLIYFQGTGAADDSGLPNDRFFAVRPEGSVSTLKIQRTERGDSAVYLCASSSGGGSDTQYFGPGTRLTVL.

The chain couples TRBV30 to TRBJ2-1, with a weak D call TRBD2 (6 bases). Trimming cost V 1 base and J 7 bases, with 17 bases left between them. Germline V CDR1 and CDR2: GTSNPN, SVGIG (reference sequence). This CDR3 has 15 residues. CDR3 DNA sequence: TGTGCCTGGAGTGCCCTCCGGCTTAGCGGTAATGAGCAGTTCTTC. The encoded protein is CAWSALRLSGNEQFF.